This T cell receptor (beta chain) derives from a study of T cell changes during pregnancy in multiple sclerosis. Trimming removed 4 bases at V and 8 bases at J, with 14 bases between. The CDR3 loop spans 13 amino acids. The V gene's germline CDR1 is KGHSH and CDR2 LQKENI. The method was immunoSEQ multiplex PCR; TCRdb's version includes in-frame clones alone and lacks a portion of them. The sample has about 52,000 clones, over 80% seen once; the top ten hold 0.25%. Sequencing used CD4+ T cells from peripheral blood mononuclear cells, obtained in the third trimester of pregnancy. The TCR was taken from a female donor with multiple sclerosis, enrolled in a pregnancy study. The chain combines TRBV18 with TRBJ1-2, with D perhaps TRBD1 (6 bases). The CDR3 bases are TGTGCCAGCTCACGACAGGAATATGGGGGCTACACCTTC. Protein: CASSRQEYGGYTF.